The sequence of this TCR beta chain was determined in a study of OX40 agonist ivuxolimab in advanced cancers. Study-wide background: People in dose escalation had one of these cancers: hepatocellular carcinoma, melanoma, renal cell or head and neck cancer. A partial response was reached by three patients: one with hepatocellular carcinoma and two with cutaneous melanoma.

Germline V CDR1 and CDR2: KGHSH, LQKENI. The V end was cut by 3 bases, the J end by 4 bases, with 13 bases between. The CDR3 is 16 amino acids. Study findings and constraints: At 0.1 to 3.0 mg/kg and by week 6, clonal expansion occurred in CD4+ and CD8+ blood T cells.

Notes on this clone: Its specificity is unknown.

Clones were sequenced by immunoSEQ multiplex PCR, and TCRdb holds only the in-frame ones, with some missing. Of about 50,000 clones listed, roughly 85% are singletons. V is TRBV18 and J is TRBJ1-6, with a weak D call TRBD1 (6 bases). The specimen was CD4+ or CD8+ T cells sorted from blood, collected in a trial of the OX40 agonist ivuxolimab. The receptor was derived from an adult with an advanced solid tumor such as melanoma, head and neck, liver or kidney cancer. The CDR3 is CASSPKGHEYNSPLHF. The CDR3 bases are TGTGCCAGCTCACCCAAGGGACATGAATATAATTCACCCCTCCACTTT.